This entry is about one T cell receptor (beta chain). This entry belongs to a study of T cell responses to AZD1222 COVID-19 vaccine. The method was immunoSEQ multiplex PCR; TCRdb's version includes in-frame clones alone and lacks a portion of them. Of approximately 190,000 clones listed, around 94% are singletons. This CDR3 region has 13 residues. V was shortened by 0 bases and J by 7 bases, with 8 bases between the two germline ends. Germline CDR1 SGHDT, CDR2 YYEEEE. V gene TRBV5-6 combines with J gene TRBJ2-1, with a possible D match to TRBD2 (5 bases). This receptor was obtained from an adult in good health. The sequencing used peripheral blood, collected on day 0 of AZD1222 vaccination. The CDR3 region has the DNA TGTGCCAGCAGCTTGGTGAGGGAAAATGAGCAGTTCTTC. Translating it yields CASSLVRENEQFF. The full variable domain, in which reference TRBV5-6 and TRBJ2-1 provide the parts outside the CDR3, is DAGVTQSPTHLIKTRGQQVTLRCSPKSGHDTVSWYQQALGQGPQFIFQYYEEEERQRGNFPDRFSGHQFPNYSSELNVNALLLGDSALYLCASSLVRENEQFFGPGTRLTVL.